This T cell receptor beta chain was captured in a study of blood T cell repertoires in COVID-19. Overall study context: Some COVID-19 samples were acute and others convalescent; all came from the United States, Italy and Spain. T cells, B-cell-depleted T cells, or PBMCs supplied cDNA or gDNA.

J was trimmed by 5 bases and V by 6 bases; bases with no gene match: 7. Germline V gene sequence: CDR1 SNHLY, CDR2 FYNNEI. This CDR3 comprises 16 residues. Original data processing: Researchers report that nucleated cell counts were estimated from reference gene primer amplification. Produced via immunoSEQ multiplex PCR; TCRdb's table is partial and in-frame only. The DNA gave D and trimming, while V, J and clone size come from that table. The sample has under 200,000 clones, 70% to 90% seen once; the top ten hold roughly 2%. This sequence originates from a man aged 50 to 59 who had recovered from COVID-19. The sample comprised peripheral blood. The gene calls are TRBV2 and TRBJ2-3; TRBD2 agrees at 14 bases. CDR3 sequence reads: CASRPGLAGEKDTQYF. The CDR3 coding sequence is TGTGCCAGCAGGCCGGGACTAGCGGGAGAAAAAGATACGCAGTATTTT.